This T cell receptor (beta chain) is drawn from a study of chemoradiotherapy in HPV16-positive cancers. Overall study findings and caveats: Better recurrence-free survival went with HPV-responsive T-cell expansion in HPV16-positive patients. Non-HPV-specific T cells did not expand in tumors during treatment, whereas candidate HPV-specific clones and E7-related motifs did.

TCRdb's table, derived via immunoSEQ multiplex PCR, lists solely in-frame clones and lacks some. Among approximately 4,200 clones listed, around 85% were seen once. V lost 1 base and J 8 bases, leaving 15 bases between the germline ends. This CDR3 has 15 residues. Per germline, CDR1 SGHAT and CDR2 FQNNGV. For this clone: What it recognizes is unknown.

Over chemoradiotherapy, repertoires were sampled more than once. Sequenced here: tumor tissue, sampled from a patient who underwent chemoradiotherapy. The TCR originated in a human donor with HPV-associated anogenital cancer. The chain employs TRBV11-2 and TRBJ2-1, with D perhaps matching TRBD2 (6 bases). CDR3 in DNA: TGTGCCAGCAGCTTAGCGGCGGGACCAACGGATGAGCAGTTCTTC. Translated, it gives CASSLAAGPTDEQFF.